This T cell receptor beta chain was obtained from a study of OX40 agonist ivuxolimab in advanced cancers. Study details: Among those treated, three patients had partial responses, one with hepatocellular carcinoma and two with cutaneous melanoma.

Findings and caveats of the study: By week 6 at 0.1 to 3.0 mg/kg, blood CD4+ and CD8+ T cells had expanded clonally. Some nonresponders also had low normalized T-cell clonal expansion.

Details on this clone: Its cognate antigen is unknown.

The study sampled blood at baseline, cycle 4 day 1, and cycle 7 day 1. V was pared by 1 base and J by 7 bases, with 15 bases between. The CDR3 contains 14 residues. Germline V gene data show CDR1 as SGHNT and CDR2 as YYREEE (reference sequence). Sequenced by immunoSEQ multiplex PCR; TCRdb stores in-frame clones only, minus some. This table has about 67,000 clones, more than 75% appearing once. This chain links TRBV5-4 with TRBJ2-7, with a possible D match to TRBD1 (8 bases). The input for sequencing was CD4+ or CD8+ T cells sorted from blood, taken in a trial of the OX40 agonist ivuxolimab. This receptor was taken from an adult with an advanced solid tumor such as melanoma, head and neck, liver or kidney cancer. For the CDR3, the DNA is TGTGCCAGCAGCTTGTCCCTACAGGGGGGGGAGCAGTACTTC. Translated, it gives CASSLSLQGGEQYF.